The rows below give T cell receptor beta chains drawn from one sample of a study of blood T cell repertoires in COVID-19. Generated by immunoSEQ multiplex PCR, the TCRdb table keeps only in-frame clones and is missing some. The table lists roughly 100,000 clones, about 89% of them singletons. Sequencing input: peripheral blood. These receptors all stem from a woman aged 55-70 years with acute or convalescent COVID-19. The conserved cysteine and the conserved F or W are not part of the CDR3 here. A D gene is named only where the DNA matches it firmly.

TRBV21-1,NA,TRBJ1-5,ASLDSGNQPQH
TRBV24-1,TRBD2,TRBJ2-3,ATGRDQMDTQY
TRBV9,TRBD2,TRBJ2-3,ASSSLAGQITDTQY
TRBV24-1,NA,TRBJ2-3,ATSDSMAVDTQY
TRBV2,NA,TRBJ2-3,ASSEAGGGTNTQY
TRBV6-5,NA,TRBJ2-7,ASSRDFLWEQY
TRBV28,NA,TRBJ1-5,ASSPRFYQPQH
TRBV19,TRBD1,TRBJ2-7,ASSMGQYYEQY
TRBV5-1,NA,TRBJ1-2,ASSLAGVPYGYT
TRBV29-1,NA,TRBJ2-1,SVEGSGGTYNEQF
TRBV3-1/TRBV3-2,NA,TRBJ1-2,ASSQARGDYGYT
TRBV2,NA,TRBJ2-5,ASSAGAREETQY
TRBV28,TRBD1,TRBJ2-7,ASSLPRDRSSPMIPAYEQY
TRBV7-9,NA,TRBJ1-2,ASSLANPDGYT
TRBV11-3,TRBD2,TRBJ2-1,ASSLGGRDYNEQF
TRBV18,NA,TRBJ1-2,ASSPGQFYGYT
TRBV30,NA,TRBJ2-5,AWSVYRRETQY
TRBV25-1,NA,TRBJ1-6,ASSESGNSPLH
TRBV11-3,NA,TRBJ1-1,ASSLEGVLGMGNTEAF
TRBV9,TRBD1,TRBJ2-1,ASATGVVNEQF
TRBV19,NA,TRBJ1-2,ASSPQGSYGYT
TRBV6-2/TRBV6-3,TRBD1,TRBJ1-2,ASSRQGESYGYT
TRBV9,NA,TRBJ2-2,ASSVEGVKTGELF
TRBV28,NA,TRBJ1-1,ATAGPPGLRNTEAF
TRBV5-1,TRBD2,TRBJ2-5,ASSLARGLAGGETQY
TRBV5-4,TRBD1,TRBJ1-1,ASSPDREVYTEAF
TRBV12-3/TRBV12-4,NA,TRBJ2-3,ASTPSSVTQY
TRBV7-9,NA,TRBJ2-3,ASKGELVTDTQY
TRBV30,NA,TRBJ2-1,AWSESVEQF
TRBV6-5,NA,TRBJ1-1,ASSTSGNLEAF
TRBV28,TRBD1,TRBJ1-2,ASSISGTGAKTGYGYT
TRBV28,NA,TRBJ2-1,ASTSAGQMSSYNEQF
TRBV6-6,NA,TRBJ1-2,ASSWGGGGYT
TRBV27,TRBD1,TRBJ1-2,ASSSLTGTGRYGYT
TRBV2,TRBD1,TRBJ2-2,ASSSRTGPTGELF
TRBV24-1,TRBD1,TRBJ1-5,ATSDAGQGRWQPQH
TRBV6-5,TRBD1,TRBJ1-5,ASRERTGVNQPQH
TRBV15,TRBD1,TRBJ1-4,ATSSGQGSEKLF
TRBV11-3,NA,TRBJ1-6,ASSLGPGNSPLH
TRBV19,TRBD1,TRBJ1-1,ASSAGTGRAF
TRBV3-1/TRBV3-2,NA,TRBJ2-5,ASSQERPRALATQY
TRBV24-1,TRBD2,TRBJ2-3,ATSDRLAGEDTQY
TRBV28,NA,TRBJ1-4,ASRPLQINEKLF
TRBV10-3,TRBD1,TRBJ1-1,AISEPGQGKFMNTEAF
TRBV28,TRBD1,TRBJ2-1,ASSLAPGGAKQF
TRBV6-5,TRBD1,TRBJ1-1,ASSYRDSNTEAF
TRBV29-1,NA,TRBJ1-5,SVGDRNQPQH
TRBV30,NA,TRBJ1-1,AWSVGGTAEAF
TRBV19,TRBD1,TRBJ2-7,ASSLGGPYEQY
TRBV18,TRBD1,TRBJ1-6,ASSPAGTDVDAPLH
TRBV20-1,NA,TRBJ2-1,SASSLQGYNEQF
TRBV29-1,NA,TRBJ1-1,SARGNTEAF
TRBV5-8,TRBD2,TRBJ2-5,ASSSWGGEETQY